What follows are 24 T cell receptor beta chains derived from one specimen sequenced in a study of graft-versus-host responses after intestinal transplantation (dated by TCRdb to about 2021). Libraries were built with the immunoSEQ multiplex PCR assay. In TCRdb, the immuneACCESS table is reduced to in-frame sequences with V and J assigned. These tables do not hold every clone; where another copy was compared, an unresolved V gene accounts for under half, and the others remain unexplained. This sample is represented by about 39,000 clones; just over 90% of them were singletons. The ten largest clones represent about 4% of the sample. Sequenced here: PBMCs, sampled 734 days after intestinal transplantation. The receptors come from a human patient who received an intestinal transplant, so some T cells may come from the graft donor.

The chain links TRBV18 to TRBJ2-7, with 10 bases aligning to TRBD1. The CDR3 has 14 residues. With V trimmed by 3 bases and J by 6 bases, 5 bases remained unmatched. The germline gives CDR1 KGHSH, CDR2 LQKENI. In nucleotides, the CDR3 is TGTGCCAGCTCACCGCCCGGGACAGGGGTCGAGCAGTACTTC. Amino acids: CASSPPGTGVEQYF.

V is TRBV6-5 and J is TRBJ2-1; D is ambiguous. V was pared by 5 bases and J by 0 bases, with 11 bases between. The CDR3 loop spans 15 amino acids. Per germline, CDR1 MNHEY and CDR2 SVGAGI. The CDR3 nucleotides read TGTGCCAGCAGTCCGCACTGGAGCTCCTACAATGAGCAGTTCTTC. Amino acid sequence: CASSPHWSSYNEQFF.

The gene calls are TRBV18 and TRBJ1-1; perhaps TRBD1 as D (5 bases). The germline V gene has CDR1 KGHSH and CDR2 LQKENI. The CDR3 is 13 amino acids. The germline V and J ends were trimmed by 3 bases and 3 bases, with 8 bases remaining between them. The CDR3 nucleotides read TGTGCCAGCTCACCCCAGGGCCACACTGAAGCTTTCTTT. Its protein product is CASSPQGHTEAFF.

J is TRBJ2-7 and V is TRBV11-1; D is unresolved. V lost 1 base to trimming and J lost 7 bases, with 11 bases between them. This CDR3 has 13 amino acids. CDR1 is SGHAT and CDR2 is FQDESV in the germline V gene (reference sequence). The CDR3 reads CASSLVWSPEQYF. The CDR3 DNA sequence: TGTGCCAGCAGCTTAGTGTGGTCCCCGGAGCAGTACTTC.

The chain couples TRBV10-2 to TRBJ2-5, with D possibly matching TRBD1 (5 bases). The V and J ends lost 6 bases and 7 bases respectively, with 15 bases between them. From germline, CDR1 is WSHSY and CDR2 SAAADI. The CDR3 extends over 13 amino acids. The CDR3 is CASRVTDYGTQYF. CDR3 in DNA: TGCGCCAGCAGGGTGACAGATTACGGGACCCAGTACTTC.

V is TRBV7-3 and J is TRBJ2-3; D possibly corresponds to TRBD2 (6 bases). This CDR3 has 14 amino acids. Trimming removed 7 bases from V and 2 bases from J, with 13 bases in between. Germline-derived CDR1 and CDR2 are SGHTA and FQGTGA. CDR3 amino acids: CASKLAVHTDTQYF. CDR3 nucleotide sequence: TGTGCCAGCAAATTAGCGGTCCACACAGATACGCAGTATTTT.

This rearrangement joins TRBV2 to TRBJ1-2; D perhaps matches TRBD1 (5 bases). The CDR3 totals 15 residues. The germline gives CDR1 SNHLY, CDR2 FYNNEI. V lost 6 bases, J lost 3 bases, and 17 bases lay in between. CDR3 in amino acids: CASSKAGGGYYGYTF. The DNA for the CDR3 is TGTGCCAGCAGCAAAGCGGGGGGGGGATACTATGGCTACACCTTC.

The rearrangement links TRBV28 to TRBJ1-1; no clear D gene. Germline V gene lookup returns CDR1 MDHEN and CDR2 SYDVKM. Trimming pared 3 bases from V and 2 bases from J, leaving 7 bases between. This CDR3 spans 13 amino acids. The CDR3 sequence is CASSLAGNTEAFF. The CDR3 DNA follows: TGTGCCAGCAGTTTGGCGGGAAACACTGAAGCTTTCTTT. Based on the CDR3 plus reference TRBV28 and TRBJ1-1, the full variable domain is DVKVTQSSRYLVKRTGEKVFLECVQDMDHENMFWYRQDPGLGLRLIYFSYDVKMKEKGDIPEGYSVSREKKERFSLILESASTNQTSMYLCASSLAGNTEAFFGQGTRLTVV.

The chain employs TRBV6-5 and TRBJ2-3, with 10 bases lining up with TRBD1. This CDR3 is 16 amino acids long. V shed 2 bases, J shed 2 bases, and the junction held 4 bases outside the gene matches. CDR1 and CDR2 from the germline V gene are MNHEY and SVGAGI. The CDR3 spells CASSYGTGDLTDTQYF. The CDR3 DNA follows: TGTGCCAGCAGTTACGGGACAGGGGACCTCACAGATACGCAGTATTTT.

In this sample, this clone turned up once. The chain joins TRBV5-6 to TRBJ2-1, with 7 positions matching TRBD1. Trimming took 5 bases from V and 10 from J; bases not matched to a gene: 18. Germline V gives CDR1 SGHDT, CDR2 YYEEEE. The CDR3 totals 16 residues. The CDR3 region is CASRRKPGTAHPEQFF. The CDR3 DNA reads as TGTGCCAGCAGGAGGAAACCCGGGACAGCTCATCCCGAGCAGTTCTTC. Together with reference TRBV5-6 and TRBJ2-1, the CDR3 gives the full variable domain: DAGVTQSPTHLIKTRGQQVTLRCSPKSGHDTVSWYQQALGQGPQFIFQYYEEEERQRGNFPDRFSGHQFPNYSSELNVNALLLGDSALYLCASRRKPGTAHPEQFFGPGTRLTVL.

The chain employs TRBV5-1 and TRBJ2-5, with 10 bases identical to TRBD2. Trimming removed 0 bases from V and 5 bases from J; junction bases left unmatched: 1. CDR1 SGHRS and CDR2 YFSETQ come from the germline V gene. This CDR3 is built from 14 residues. CDR3: CASSLEAGGETQYF. CDR3 bases: TGCGCCAGCAGCTTGGAAGCGGGAGGGGAGACCCAGTACTTC.

The gene calls are TRBV12-5 and TRBJ2-5; D call uncertain. Trimming cost V 0 bases and J 7 bases, with 6 bases left between them. The CDR3 runs 12 residues. Germline V gives CDR1 LGHNT, CDR2 FRNRAP. CDR3 nucleotides: TGTGCTAGTGGTTTGGTACTCGGGACCCAGTACTTC. Protein sequence: CASGLVLGTQYF.

The chain carries TRBV5-1 and TRBJ2-6; D remains unclear. V gave up 0 bases and J gave up 2 bases, with 12 bases separating them. This CDR3 has 17 amino acids. Germline CDR1 SGHRS, CDR2 YFSETQ. The CDR3 spells CASSLGQIPPGANVLTF. The DNA of the CDR3 is TGCGCCAGCAGCTTGGGACAAATTCCTCCTGGGGCCAACGTCCTGACTTTC.

V usage is TRBV10-2 and J usage is TRBJ2-3, with 7 bases identical to TRBD2. The trim removed 7 bases at V and 2 bases at J, leaving 24 bases unmatched. There are 20 residues in the CDR3. From germline, CDR1 is WSHSY and CDR2 SAAADI. CDR3 DNA: TGCGCCAGCACCTCTTTGGGGGGGTACCTTATGACGGGGATCACAGATACGCAGTATTTT. Translated: CASTSLGGYLMTGITDTQYF.

The chain is built from TRBV27 and TRBJ2-2; 9 positions match TRBD2. This CDR3 has 14 amino acids. With V trimmed by 2 bases and J by 5 bases, 0 bases remained unmatched. Per germline, CDR1 MNHEY and CDR2 SMNVEV (reference sequence). The CDR3 DNA reads TGTGCCAGCAGTTTAGGACTAGCGACCGGGGAGCTGTTTTTT. Its translation is CASSLGLATGELFF.

This clone has a single count. The genes are TRBV11-2 and TRBJ1-1; 7 positions match TRBD1. This CDR3 contains 15 residues. Trimming removed 5 bases from V and 1 base from J; junction bases left unmatched: 7. Germline V gene lookup returns CDR1 SGHAT and CDR2 FQNNGV. CDR3 loop: CASSPRGTRNTEAFF. DNA for the CDR3: TGTGCCAGCAGCCCCAGGGGGACAAGGAACACTGAAGCTTTCTTT. Based on the CDR3 plus reference TRBV11-2 and TRBJ1-1, the full variable domain is EAGVAQSPRYKIIEKRQSVAFWCNPISGHATLYWYQQILGQGPKLLIQFQNNGVVDDSQLPKDRFSAERLKGVDSTLKIQPAKLEDSAVYLCASSPRGTRNTEAFFGQGTRLTVV.

V gene TRBV7-3 combines with J gene TRBJ2-3, with D perhaps matching TRBD2 (6 bases). Germline V lookup: CDR1 SGHTA, CDR2 FQGTGA. This CDR3 contains 17 residues. Deletions cut 0 bases from V and 0 bases from J, with 13 bases between. For the CDR3, the DNA is TGTGCCAGCAGCTTAACGTACGGCGGGGAAAGCACAGATACGCAGTATTTT. It codes for CASSLTYGGESTDTQYF.

The gene calls are TRBV19 and TRBJ2-5; D is unresolved. The CDR3 extends over 13 amino acids. V lost 4 bases and J lost 4, with 10 bases in between. Germline V lookup: CDR1 LNHDA, CDR2 SQIVND (reference sequence). The DNA for the CDR3 is TGTGCCAGTAGTAACCAAGTAATAGAGACCCAGTACTTC. It encodes CASSNQVIETQYF.

The chain carries TRBV14 and TRBJ1-1; no clear D. The CDR3 contains 12 residues. The V end was cut by 3 bases, the J end by 11 bases, with 13 bases between. Germline loops: CDR1 SGHDN, CDR2 FVKESK. CDR3: CASSQGGRTAFF. In DNA, the CDR3 is TGTGCCAGCAGCCAGGGAGGGCGGACGGCTTTCTTT.

The V call is TRBV30, the J call TRBJ2-5; TRBD1 aligns across 10 bases. Losses at the gene ends were 5 bases for V and 1 base for J; bases not matched to a gene: 1. This CDR3 region has 13 residues. CDR1 is GTSNPN, CDR2 SVGIG, per germline (reference sequence). The DNA of the CDR3 is TGTGCCTGGGACAGGGGGCCCCAAGAGACCCAGTACTTC. Translation gives CAWDRGPQETQYF.

The V gene is TRBV9, the J gene TRBJ2-5; 11 bases are shared with TRBD2. V gave up 2 bases and J gave up 4 bases; unmatched junction bases: 4. The CDR3 is 15 amino acids. Per the germline V gene, CDR1 is SGDLS and CDR2 is YYNGEE. CDR3 sequence (DNA): TGTGCCAGCAGCGTTAGCGGGGGGGCCTCAGAGACCCAGTACTTC. Its translation is CASSVSGGASETQYF. Filled out from reference TRBV9 and TRBJ2-5, the complete variable domain reads DSGVTQTPKHLITATGQRVTLRCSPRSGDLSVYWYQQSLDQGLQFLIQYYNGEERAKGNILERFSAQQFPDLHSELNLSSLELGDSALYFCASSVSGGASETQYFGPGTRLLVL.

The chain is built from TRBV30 and TRBJ1-6; 12 positions agree with TRBD1. Germline CDR1 is GTSNPN and CDR2 is SVGIG (reference sequence). The CDR3 consists of 12 residues. Trimming cost V 8 bases and J 10 bases; bases outside gene matches: 3. This CDR3 reads CAGTGGRSPLHF. The CDR3 DNA reads TGTGCCGGGACAGGGGGCAGGTCACCCCTCCACTTT.

V usage is TRBV6-5 and J usage is TRBJ2-7, with D possibly matching TRBD2 (6 bases). V was cut by 0 bases and J by 7 bases, with 10 bases left in between. This CDR3 contains 13 residues. CDR1 and CDR2 from the germline V gene are MNHEY and SVGAGI. Here the CDR3 DNA reads TGTGCCAGCAGTTACTCAGCAGGAGGGGAGCAGTACTTC. Its protein product is CASSYSAGGEQYF.

V usage is TRBV30 and J usage is TRBJ2-5; D gene ambiguous. The V gene's germline CDR1 is GTSNPN and CDR2 SVGIG (reference sequence). The germline V and J ends were trimmed by 1 base and 1 base, with 7 bases remaining between them. This CDR3 has 13 residues. CDR3 sequence: CAWSARVQETQYF. DNA for the CDR3: TGTGCCTGGAGTGCCCGGGTCCAAGAGACCCAGTACTTC.